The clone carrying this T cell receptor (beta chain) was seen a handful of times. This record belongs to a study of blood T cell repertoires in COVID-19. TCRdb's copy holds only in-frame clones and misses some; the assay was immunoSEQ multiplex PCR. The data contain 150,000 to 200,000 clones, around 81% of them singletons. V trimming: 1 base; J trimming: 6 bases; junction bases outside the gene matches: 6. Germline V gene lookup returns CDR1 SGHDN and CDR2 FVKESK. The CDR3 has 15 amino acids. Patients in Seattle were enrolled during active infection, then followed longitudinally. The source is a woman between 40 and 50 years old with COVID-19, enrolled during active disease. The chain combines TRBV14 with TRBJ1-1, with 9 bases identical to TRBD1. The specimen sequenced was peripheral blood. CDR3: CASSQVSGQGAEAFF. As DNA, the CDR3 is TGTGCCAGCAGCCAAGTCTCGGGACAGGGTGCTGAAGCTTTCTTT.